This note documents a single TCR beta chain sequence. The data stem from a study of shared clonotypes between healthy human individuals. Several immunoSEQ 96-well plates shared each subset's DNA, each plate a replicate. TCRdb keeps only in-frame clones here, not all; method: immunoSEQ multiplex PCR. Of hundreds of thousands of clones in the sample, around 96% are singletons; the top ten hold roughly 0.1%. V was pared by 0 bases and J by 4 bases, with 4 bases of the junction left unmatched. CDR1 SQVTM and CDR2 ANQGSEA come from the germline V gene. The CDR3 runs 15 residues. Terminally differentiated effector memory CD45RA+ cells were excluded from the naive CD8 cells, which were CD45RO-negative and positively selected for CCR7.

Sequences were obtained from naive CD8+ T cells sorted from blood. This rearrangement joins TRBV29-1 to TRBJ2-1, with 9 positions matching TRBD1. This sequence was found in a woman aged 30 to 39 in good health. The CDR3 DNA reads TGCAGCGTTGAAGATTTTGGGACAGGGTACAATGAGCAGTTCTTC. It codes for CSVEDFGTGYNEQFF.